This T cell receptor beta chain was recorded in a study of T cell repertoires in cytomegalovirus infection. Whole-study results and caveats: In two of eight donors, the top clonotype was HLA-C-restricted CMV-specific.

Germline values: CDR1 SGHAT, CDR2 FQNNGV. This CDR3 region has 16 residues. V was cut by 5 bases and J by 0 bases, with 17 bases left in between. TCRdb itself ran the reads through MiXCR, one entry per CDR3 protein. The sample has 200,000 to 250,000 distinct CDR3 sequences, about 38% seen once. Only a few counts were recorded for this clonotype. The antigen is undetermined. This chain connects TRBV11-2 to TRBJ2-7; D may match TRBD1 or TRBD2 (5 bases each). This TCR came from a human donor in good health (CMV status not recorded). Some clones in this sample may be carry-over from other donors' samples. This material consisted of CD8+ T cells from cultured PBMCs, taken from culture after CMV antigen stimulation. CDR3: CASSPVRGTNSYEQYF. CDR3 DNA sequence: TGTGCCAGCAGCCCCGTTCGAGGGACCAACTCCTACGAGCAGTACTTC. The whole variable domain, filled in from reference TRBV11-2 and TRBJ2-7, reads EAGVAQSPRYKIIEKRQSVAFWCNPISGHATLYWYQQILGQGPKLLIQFQNNGVVDDSQLPKDRFSAERLKGVDSTLKIQPAKLEDSAVYLCASSPVRGTNSYEQYFGPGTRLTVT.